Listed below are T cell receptor beta chains from one sample, sequenced in a study of memory CD8 T cells in hepatitis C reinfection. Using immunoSEQ multiplex PCR, the repertoire was profiled, and TCRdb retains in-frame clones only, with some absent. The sample carries about 50,000 clones, roughly nine tenths recorded once. Sequenced material: naive CD8+ T cells sorted from blood. The source of these receptors is a man aged 18-30 years with hepatitis C virus infection. Both conserved end residues are trimmed from each CDR3. D genes are given only for firm matches.

TRBJ2-7	TRBV4-1	TRBD1	ASSQSTGRDYEQY
TRBJ2-3	TRBV27	TRBD2	ASSPGLAGGPGNTQY
TRBJ2-5	TRBV9	.	ASSGERDQETQY
TRBJ2-1	TRBV2	TRBD1	ASSEDKSAGGNEQF
TRBJ1-5	TRBV12-2	.	ASRLETTGTENQPQH
TRBJ1-2	TRBV19	.	ASSSNVPDGYT
TRBJ1-6	TRBV27	.	ASRSGALYNSPLH
TRBJ2-7	TRBV4-1	TRBD1	ASSQGQGTHEQY
TRBJ2-7	TRBV1	.	TSSQGTLNPYEQY
TRBJ2-7	TRBV9	TRBD2	ASSLSWTSEQY
TRBJ2-1	TRBV29-1	.	SVVSDNEQF
TRBJ1-5	TRBV6-5	TRBD1	ASSYPDRGVYQPQH
TRBJ2-2	TRBV7-9	.	ASSFFSGVTGELF
TRBJ1-1	TRBV11-2	TRBD1	ASSFTGESTEAF
TRBJ2-1	TRBV27	TRBD2	ASSPLSGVYNEQF
TRBJ2-1	TRBV27	.	ASSLRLDPYNEQF
TRBJ2-2	TRBV4-2	.	ASSQTPEARELF
TRBJ2-2	TRBV27	TRBD2	ASSVPLPGGTGELF
TRBJ1-4	TRBV4-1	.	ASSQSGNPNEKLF
TRBJ2-1	TRBV29-1	TRBD2	SVWASGGPRSYNEQF
TRBJ2-2	TRBV15	TRBD2	ATSRDNLGEREMIGELF
TRBJ2-2	TRBV7-3	.	ASSLKGGNTGELF
TRBJ2-2	TRBV5-4	.	ASSPLEANTGELF
TRBJ2-1	TRBV11-2	.	ASSEDDRRAGSYNEQF
TRBJ1-4	TRBV29-1	.	SVVSGNEKLF
TRBJ2-7	TRBV27	TRBD2	ASSPGLAGHEQY
TRBJ1-1	TRBV7-9	.	ASSFDTGLGAF
TRBJ2-5	TRBV9	TRBD2	ASSPHTSGAFGETQY
TRBJ1-5	TRBV30	.	AWSLQGIGQPQH
TRBJ1-1	TRBV4-1	TRBD1	ASRPRTGATEAF
TRBJ2-7	TRBV6-5	TRBD1	ASSFHRDRSYEQY
TRBJ2-3	TRBV19	.	ASRALGTAPTQY
TRBJ2-7	TRBV6-5	.	ASSYEGEGEQY
TRBJ1-2	TRBV18	.	ASSPSGVYGYT
TRBJ2-3	TRBV6-6	.	ASSYTGPDTQY
TRBJ2-2	TRBV10-2	.	ASRGWDSIYTGELF
TRBJ2-7	TRBV6-5	.	ASSYRWGVSYEQY